The present T cell receptor beta chain was sequenced within a study of T cell responses to AZD1222 COVID-19 vaccine. Notes on this clone: Its antigen is as yet unknown.

Germline V gives CDR1 MNHNS, CDR2 SASEGT. V was pared by 0 bases and J by 0 bases, with 12 bases between. The CDR3 length is 18 residues. General observations from the study: Only 5 or 6 people who got AZD1222 tested seropositive at baseline.

Generated by immunoSEQ multiplex PCR, the TCRdb table keeps only in-frame clones and is missing some. The table shows under 70,000 clones, with approximately 80% occurring only once. Sequencing was performed on peripheral blood, taken on day 0 of AZD1222 vaccination. The receptor's source is an adult in good health. The chain employs TRBV6-1 and TRBJ2-6, with D perhaps matching TRBD1 (6 bases). The CDR3 nucleotides read TGTGCCAGCAGTGAAGCTCGGGACACCTTCTCTGGGGCCAACGTCCTGACTTTC. This codes for CASSEARDTFSGANVLTF.